This is a list of T cell receptor beta chains from one sample in a study of blood T cell repertoires in COVID-19. Assay: immunoSEQ multiplex PCR; the TCRdb copy retains only in-frame clones and omits some. The profile shows 250,000 to 350,000 clones, 70% to 90% of them singletons. The sample taken for sequencing was PBMCs or T cells enriched from blood (not recorded which). Receptors were obtained from a woman aged 25 to 39 who had recovered from COVID-19. CDR3s include the opening cysteine and the closing phenylalanine or tryptophan. A D gene is named only where the DNA matches it firmly. The size field is filled for only some rows; it gives once, few, many or a size class.

TRBJ2-3,TRBV11-2,NA,NA,CASSLDLTGRDTQYF,TGTGCCAGCAGCTTAGATCTTACAGGACGAGATACGCAGTATTTT
TRBJ1-2,TRBV9,NA,NA,CASSPTDSRPGGYTF,TGTGCCAGCAGCCCTACGGATAGTAGGCCGGGTGGCTACACCTTC
TRBJ1-1,TRBV6-5,few,TRBD1,CASLGQGLTAFF,TGTGCCAGTTTAGGACAGGGATTAACGGCTTTCTTT
TRBJ2-1,TRBV12-3/TRBV12-4,NA,TRBD1,CASQGAVYNEQFF,TGTGCCAGTCAGGGGGCGGTTTACAATGAGCAGTTCTTC
TRBJ1-4,TRBV28,once,TRBD1,CASSYGTGSVNEKLFF,TGTGCCAGCAGTTATGGGACAGGGTCCGTTAATGAAAAACTGTTTTTT
TRBJ2-7,TRBV28,NA,NA,CASSFSLVGSSYEQYF,TGTGCCAGCAGTTTTAGTCTGGTGGGGAGCTCCTACGAGCAGTACTTC
TRBJ1-2,TRBV7-9,NA,NA,CASSLASYGYTF,TGTGCCAGCAGCTTAGCCTCCTATGGCTACACCTTC
TRBJ1-4,TRBV25-1,NA,NA,CASSAALGEKLFF,TGTGCCAGCAGTGCTGCGCTAGGCGAAAAACTGTTTTTT
TRBJ2-7,TRBV10-1,few,TRBD1,CASSPGTGTFYEQYF,TGCGCCAGCAGTCCCGGGACAGGGACTTTCTACGAGCAGTACTTC
TRBJ1-4,TRBV9,NA,NA,CASSVDGEKLFF,TGTGCCAGCAGCGTAGACGGTGAAAAACTGTTTTTT
TRBJ2-2,TRBV28,NA,NA,CASSLGTVNTGELFF,TGTGCCAGCAGTTTAGGTACGGTGAACACCGGGGAGCTGTTTTTT
TRBJ2-5,TRBV7-8,NA,TRBD1,CASSLTGTGGAETQYF,TGTGCCAGCAGCTTAACCGGGACAGGGGGCGCCGAGACCCAGTACTTC
TRBJ2-7,TRBV28,NA,NA,CASVTYSYEQYF,TGTGCCAGCGTTACATACTCCTACGAGCAGTACTTC
TRBJ2-1,TRBV7-2,NA,NA,CASSNNWRSYNEQFF,TGTGCCAGCAGCAACAACTGGAGGTCCTACAATGAGCAGTTCTTC
TRBJ2-3,TRBV13,NA,TRBD1,CASSYRQGAEDTQYF,TGTGCCAGCAGCTACCGACAGGGGGCGGAGGATACGCAGTATTTT
TRBJ1-1,TRBV16,once,NA,CASRLGGTEAFF,TGTGCCAGCAGGCTAGGGGGCACTGAAGCTTTCTTT
TRBJ1-6,TRBV2,NA,NA,CASSEHVAGYNSPLHF,TGTGCCAGCAGTGAACATGTGGCGGGTTATAATTCACCCCTCCACTTT
TRBJ2-5,TRBV7-9,NA,NA,CASSLELGRLGTQYF,TGTGCCAGCAGCTTAGAGTTGGGGAGGCTGGGGACCCAGTACTTC
TRBJ1-1,TRBV10-3,NA,NA,CAISEFSYQANTEAFF,TGTGCCATCAGTGAGTTCTCCTACCAGGCGAACACTGAAGCTTTCTTT
TRBJ1-3,TRBV7-2,NA,TRBD1,CASSPLGTGISRNTIYF,TGTGCCAGCAGCCCCCTCGGGACAGGGATATCTAGAAACACCATATATTTT
TRBJ1-5,TRBV7-9,NA,TRBD1,CASSFATGPYSNQPQHF,TGTGCCAGCAGCTTTGCGACAGGGCCCTATAGCAATCAGCCCCAGCATTTT
TRBJ1-4,TRBV10-3,NA,NA,CAISDPGTLNEKLFF,TGTGCCATCAGCGATCCCGGGACACTCAATGAAAAACTGTTTTTT
TRBJ2-2,TRBV10-1,NA,NA,CASSPGQFTGELFF,TGCGCCAGCAGCCCCGGACAGTTTACCGGGGAGCTGTTTTTT
TRBJ2-7,TRBV5-1,NA,NA,CASSWGGEQYF,TGCGCCAGCAGCTGGGGAGGCGAGCAGTACTTC
TRBJ1-3,TRBV4-1,NA,NA,CASSQAIQGPSGNTIYF,TGCGCCAGCAGCCAAGCGATCCAGGGCCCCTCTGGAAACACCATATATTTT
TRBJ1-1,TRBV2,NA,TRBD1,CASTLQGAGDTEAFF,TGTGCCAGCACCTTACAGGGGGCGGGGGACACTGAAGCTTTCTTT
TRBJ2-5,TRBV2,NA,NA,CASSESETQYF,TGTGCCAGCAGTGAATCGGAGACCCAGTACTTC
TRBJ2-5,TRBV5-1,NA,NA,CASSLDRVGETQYF,TGCGCCAGCAGCTTGGACAGGGTAGGCGAGACCCAGTACTTC
TRBJ2-7,TRBV25-1,NA,TRBD2,CASSPSGSRYEQYF,TGTGCCAGCAGTCCTAGCGGGAGTCGATACGAGCAGTACTTC
TRBJ2-7,TRBV28,NA,NA,CASRPPRGSIYEQYF,TGTGCCAGCAGACCACCACGAGGGAGTATCTACGAGCAGTACTTC
TRBJ2-1,TRBV18,NA,TRBD2,CASSGLAGVGGNEQFF,TGTGCCAGCTCCGGACTAGCGGGAGTAGGGGGCAATGAGCAGTTCTTC
TRBJ1-2,TRBV7-9,NA,NA,CASSLGRSGYTF,TGTGCCAGCAGCCTGGGGCGGTCGGGCTACACCTTC
TRBJ1-1,TRBV19,NA,NA,CASSAIRGNTEAFF,TGTGCCAGTAGTGCAATCAGGGGGAACACTGAAGCTTTCTTT
TRBJ1-2,TRBV30,NA,NA,CAWSRPGNYGYTF,TGTGCCTGGAGTAGGCCGGGAAACTATGGCTACACCTTC
TRBJ2-7,TRBV10-1,NA,TRBD1,CARDDRDPSYEQYF,TGCGCCAGAGACGACAGGGACCCCTCCTACGAGCAGTACTTC
TRBJ2-3,TRBV27,NA,TRBD2,CASRGLAGAPRSDTQYF,TGTGCCAGCAGGGGACTAGCGGGAGCGCCTAGGTCAGATACGCAGTATTTT
TRBJ1-2,TRBV27,NA,NA,CASSFRGGDGYTF,TGTGCCAGCAGTTTTCGGGGGGGGGATGGCTACACCTTC
TRBJ2-5,TRBV27,NA,NA,CASSLQGLGETQYF,TGTGCCAGCAGTTTGCAGGGGCTCGGAGAGACCCAGTACTTC
TRBJ1-2,TRBV7-6,NA,TRBD1,CASSPETGPSYGYTF,TGTGCCAGCAGCCCCGAGACAGGGCCCAGCTATGGCTACACCTTC
TRBJ1-6,TRBV7-8,few,TRBD1,CASSLLGQAGSPLHF,TGTGCCAGCAGCTTACTGGGACAGGCGGGGTCACCCCTCCACTTT
TRBJ1-5,TRBV18,NA,NA,CASSPSGYSNQPQHF,TGTGCCAGCTCACCATCAGGTTACAGCAATCAGCCCCAGCATTTT
TRBJ1-1,TRBV6-5,NA,NA,CASSYSTPGNTEAFF,TGTGCCAGCAGTTACTCGACTCCCGGTAACACTGAAGCTTTCTTT
TRBJ1-2,TRBV27,NA,NA,CASSFLGDHGWSYTF,TGTGCCAGCAGTTTCCTAGGGGATCACGGATGGAGCTACACCTTC
TRBJ2-7,TRBV27,NA,TRBD1,CASSLTGTYEQYF,TGTGCCAGCAGTTTGACAGGGACCTACGAGCAGTACTTC
TRBJ1-5,TRBV27,NA,TRBD1,CASRDLYRGSNQPQHF,TGTGCCAGCAGAGACCTTTACAGGGGGTCCAACCAGCCCCAGCATTTT
TRBJ2-4,TRBV28,NA,NA,CASSLIGDIQYF,TGTGCCAGCAGTTTGATAGGGGACATTCAGTACTTC
TRBJ2-6,TRBV20-1,NA,NA,CSASGLSGANVLTF,TGCAGTGCTAGTGGACTCTCTGGGGCCAACGTCCTGACTTTC
TRBJ2-7,TRBV6-5,NA,NA,CASSPNQGFYEQYF,TGTGCCAGCAGCCCCAACCAGGGTTTCTACGAGCAGTACTTC
TRBJ1-1,TRBV7-6,few,TRBD1,CASSSGQAMNTEAFF,TGTGCCAGCAGCTCGGGACAGGCCATGAACACTGAAGCTTTCTTT
TRBJ1-5,TRBV9,NA,NA,CASSVRGGQPQHF,TGTGCCAGCAGCGTAAGAGGCGGTCAGCCCCAGCATTTT
TRBJ2-7,TRBV28,NA,NA,CASSPRAYEQYF,TGTGCCAGCAGTCCTCGAGCCTACGAGCAGTACTTC
TRBJ1-1,TRBV6-5,NA,TRBD1,CASIQGENTEAFF,TGTGCCAGCATACAGGGGGAGAACACTGAAGCTTTCTTT
TRBJ1-6,TRBV28,NA,TRBD1,CASSLAPHLGTGFQSLHF,TGTGCCAGCAGTTTAGCCCCCCACCTCGGGACAGGGTTCCAATCCCTCCACTTT
TRBJ2-1,TRBV19,NA,TRBD1,CASSIQDRGNGEQFF,TGTGCCAGTAGTATACAGGACAGGGGAAACGGTGAGCAGTTCTTC
TRBJ1-4,TRBV19,NA,TRBD1,CASSQDRGNEKLFF,TGTGCCAGTAGTCAGGACAGGGGAAATGAAAAACTGTTTTTT
TRBJ1-2,TRBV20-1,few,NA,CSAPQVGGYTF,TGCAGTGCCCCCCAGGTGGGTGGCTACACCTTC
TRBJ1-1,TRBV30,NA,NA,CALTRTAEAFF,TGTGCCCTAACTCGGACAGCTGAAGCTTTCTTT
TRBJ1-2,TRBV28,NA,NA,CASSLVTYGYTF,TGTGCCAGCAGTTTAGTTACTTATGGCTACACCTTC